One and the same sample provided the 23 T cell receptor beta chains below, sequenced in a study of vaccination effects on CD4 cells after COVID-19 (dated by TCRdb to the early 2020s). After around eleven days of culture, CD4+ T cells were isolated with the EasySep CD4+ T cell isolation kit. Each participant got two doses of an mRNA SARS-CoV-2 vaccine, either BNT162b2 or mRNA-1273. Their recognized antigens are unknown. Library generation was performed with the immunoSEQ multiplex PCR assay. Imported from immuneACCESS, the table was reduced by TCRdb to in-frame sequences with V and J called. These copies leave out some clones; in studies compared against another copy, an unresolved V gene accounts for under half, and the cause of the remainder is not known. The sample table holds about 8,900 clones, of which around 76% were seen once. The ten largest clones add up to 11% of the sample. The sequences come from CD4+ T cells from PBMCs cultured without peptide, collected after COVID-19 vaccination. The source of these receptors is a human donor who received a COVID-19 vaccine.

In this sample, this clone turned up a few times. The chain uses TRBV11-2 and TRBJ1-6; D might be TRBD1 (5 bases). The germline V gene encodes CDR1 SGHAT and CDR2 FQNNGV. This CDR3 region has 15 residues. The germline V and J ends were trimmed by 0 bases and 7 bases, with 10 bases remaining between them. The CDR3 sequence is CASSLDPGANSPLHF. In DNA, the CDR3 is TGTGCCAGCAGCTTAGATCCCGGGGCAAATTCACCCCTCCACTTT.

This chain joins TRBV3-1 (or the pseudogene TRBV3-2) and TRBJ1-2; no firm D call. Per germline, CDR1 LGHDT and CDR2 YNNKEL (reference sequence). Trimming stripped 2 bases from V and 8 bases from J, with 12 bases between. The CDR3 has 13 residues. CDR3 protein: CASSQNGLEGYTF. In nucleotides, the CDR3 is TGTGCCAGCAGCCAAAACGGACTAGAGGGCTACACCTTC.

The chain recombines TRBV30 with TRBJ1-5, with unresolved D. With 0 bases removed from V and 2 bases from J, the gap between germline ends came to 8 bases. The CDR3 loop spans 14 amino acids. Per germline, CDR1 GTSNPN and CDR2 SVGIG (reference sequence). This CDR3 reads CAWSVSYGNQPQHF. In DNA form, the CDR3 reads TGTGCCTGGAGTGTATCGTATGGCAATCAGCCCCAGCATTTT.

This clone was detected only a few times. The J gene is TRBJ2-5, the V gene TRBV6-5, with TRBD2 as a possible D gene (6 bases). The CDR3 is 14 amino acids. In germline, CDR1 is MNHEY, CDR2 SVGAGI. Trimming stripped 5 bases from V and 5 bases from J, with 15 bases between. This CDR3 reads CASSHTKAGETQYF. CDR3 in DNA: TGTGCCAGCAGTCACACTAAAGCGGGCGAGACCCAGTACTTC.

This clone was observed a handful of times. The genes are TRBV2 and TRBJ1-5; the D is unclear. Deletions cut 3 bases from V and 4 bases from J, with 7 bases between. Germline CDR1 reads SNHLY; CDR2 reads FYNNEI. This CDR3 is 13 amino acids long. The CDR3 sequence: CASSDGRNQPQHF. CDR3 DNA: TGTGCCAGCAGTGACGGGAGGAATCAGCCCCAGCATTTT.

This chain joins TRBV6-5 and TRBJ2-6, with unresolved D. Germline-derived CDR1 and CDR2 are MNHEY and SVGAGI. The CDR3 covers 13 residues. The ends were cut back, 11 bases at V and 2 bases at J, with 10 bases in the middle. The CDR3 DNA reads TGTGCCGTACACCCCCCTGGGGCCAACGTCCTGACTTTC. This codes for CAVHPPGANVLTF.

This clone was seen a handful of times. The chain is built from TRBV30 and TRBJ1-5, with D uncertain. Trimming took off 2 bases at V and 4 bases at J, with 9 bases between the two ends. CDR1 and CDR2 from the germline V gene are GTSNPN and SVGIG (reference sequence). There are 13 residues in the CDR3. The CDR3 loop reads CAWSKKGNQPQHF. For the CDR3, the DNA is TGTGCCTGGAGTAAGAAGGGAAATCAGCCCCAGCATTTT.

The chain uses TRBV7-9 and TRBJ2-1, with 9 nucleotides matching TRBD2. This CDR3 has 16 residues. Trimming removed 6 bases from V and 7 bases from J; junction bases left unmatched: 13. From germline, CDR1 is SEHNR and CDR2 FQNEAQ (reference sequence). CDR3 nucleotides: TGTGCCAGCAGGGGAGGGGCGGGAGGGCCGGGAAATGAGCAGTTCTTC. This encodes CASRGGAGGPGNEQFF.

The chain recombines TRBV12-5 with TRBJ2-7, with D perhaps assigned TRBD1 or TRBD2 (5 bases each). Germline V gene data show CDR1 as LGHNT and CDR2 as FRNRAP. Trimming removed 0 bases at V and 3 bases at J, with 18 bases between. The CDR3 has 17 residues. CDR3 sequence (DNA): TGTGCTAGTGGTTTGGTCTTAGGGACGCCGGTGGACTACGAGCAGTACTTC. The encoded protein is CASGLVLGTPVDYEQYF. Full variable domain (missing parts from reference TRBV12-5 and TRBJ2-7): DARVTQTPRHKVTEMGQEVTMRCQPILGHNTVFWYRQTMMQGLELLAYFRNRAPLDDSGMPKDRFSAEMPDATLATLKIQPSEPRDSAVYFCASGLVLGTPVDYEQYFGPGTRLTVT.

The rearrangement uses TRBV6-1 and TRBJ1-2; TRBD1 matches at 7 bases. Per the germline V gene, CDR1 is MNHNS and CDR2 is SASEGT. This CDR3 spans 15 amino acids. With V trimmed by 2 bases and J by 5 bases, 8 bases remained unmatched. CDR3 DNA sequence: TGTGCCAGCAGTGAAAGACAGGGCGTACCTTATGGCTACACCTTC. It encodes CASSERQGVPYGYTF.

The CDR3 here is CASICGELFF. The DNA of the CDR3 is TGTGCCAGTATTTGCGGGGAGCTGTTTTTT. The chain has TRBV19 and TRBJ2-2; D remains unclear. V was trimmed by 7 bases and J by 7 bases, leaving 4 bases between them. Germline V CDR1 and CDR2: LNHDA, SQIVND (reference sequence). This CDR3 contains 10 residues.

The J gene is TRBJ2-7, the V gene TRBV7-2, with TRBD1 matching 7 bases. Germline CDR1 reads SGHTA; CDR2 reads FQGNSA. Trimming cost V 5 bases and J 0 bases; bases outside gene matches: 7. The CDR3 contains 15 residues. This chain's CDR3 is CASSHNRDSSYEQYF. The CDR3 region has the DNA TGTGCCAGCAGCCATAACCGGGACAGCTCCTACGAGCAGTACTTC. The whole variable domain, remainder taken from reference TRBV7-2 and TRBJ2-7, is GAGVSQSPSNKVTEKGKDVELRCDPISGHTALYWYRQSLGQGLEFLIYFQGNSAPDKSGLPSDRFSAERTGGSVSTLTIQRTQQEDSAVYLCASSHNRDSSYEQYFGPGTRLTVT.

The V call is TRBV4-3, the J call TRBJ2-5; 10 bases line up with TRBD2. This CDR3 has 16 residues. With V trimmed by 4 bases and J by 5 bases, 10 bases remained unmatched. CDR1 is LGHNA and CDR2 is YSLEER in the germline V gene. CDR3 region: CASSPSSGGALETQYF. The CDR3 DNA sequence: TGCGCCAGCAGCCCATCCAGCGGGGGGGCCCTTGAGACCCAGTACTTC.

This chain links TRBV6-5 with TRBJ2-3, with 8 bases fitting TRBD2. Germline CDR1 is MNHEY and CDR2 is SVGAGI. V was clipped by 6 bases and J by 1 base; unmatched bases: 6. The length of the CDR3 is 15 residues. For the CDR3, the DNA is TGTGCCAGCAGCCCGACCGGGGGGGGCACAGATACGCAGTATTTT. Amino acids: CASSPTGGGTDTQYF.

The chain carries TRBV19 and TRBJ1-1; TRBD1 agrees at 7 bases. This CDR3 has 15 residues. Looked up from germline, CDR1 is LNHDA and CDR2 is SQIVND (reference sequence). V gave up 7 bases and J gave up 0 bases; unmatched junction bases: 8. CDR3 DNA: TGTGCCAGTACGATGACAGGGATCTTGAACACTGAAGCTTTCTTT. Translating it yields CASTMTGILNTEAFF.

The chain uses TRBV7-2 and TRBJ2-7; 8 bases agree with TRBD1. J gave up 0 bases and V 1 base, and 5 bases lay outside the gene matches. Germline V gene data show CDR1 as SGHTA and CDR2 as FQGNSA. This CDR3 is built from 16 residues. DNA of the CDR3: TGTGCCAGCAGCTTAGTTGAAACAGGGGGCTCCTACGAGCAGTACTTC. It specifies CASSLVETGGSYEQYF.

V gene TRBV3-1 (or the pseudogene TRBV3-2) combines with J gene TRBJ2-7, with D perhaps matching TRBD2 (6 bases). This CDR3 comprises 14 residues. Germline CDR1 LGHDT, CDR2 YNNKEL (reference sequence). Trimming took 1 base from V and 7 from J, leaving 14 bases between them. CDR3 region: CASSQGMVGSEQYF. CDR3 nucleotides: TGTGCCAGCAGCCAAGGGATGGTCGGGAGTGAGCAGTACTTC.

This clone was counted once. The chain employs TRBV30 and TRBJ1-6, with TRBD1 identical over 8 bases. J gave up 5 bases and V 3 bases, and 9 bases lay outside the gene matches. The CDR3 has 16 residues. The germline gives CDR1 GTSNPN, CDR2 SVGIG (reference sequence). CDR3 nucleotides: TGTGCCTGGAGCCCAGATGGGACAGGCAATAATTCACCCCTCCACTTT. It codes for CAWSPDGTGNNSPLHF.

This sequence joins TRBV6-6 and TRBJ2-7, with D unclear. V was trimmed by 6 bases and J by 1 base, leaving 13 bases between them. CDR3 length: 14 amino acids. The V gene's germline CDR1 is MNHNY and CDR2 SVGAGI (reference sequence). The CDR3 spells CASREYWDSYEQYF. CDR3 sequence (DNA): TGTGCCAGCAGAGAGTATTGGGATTCCTACGAGCAGTACTTC.

The chain couples TRBV5-6 to TRBJ2-5; D possibly uses TRBD1 or TRBD2 (5 bases each). The CDR3 runs 14 residues. Germline CDR1 and CDR2: SGHDT and YYEEEE. Trimming removed 6 bases from V and 1 base from J, with 13 bases in between. The chain's CDR3 is CASTSRGFQETQYF. The CDR3 bases are TGTGCCAGCACGTCACGGGGCTTCCAAGAGACCCAGTACTTC. The full variable domain, its missing parts supplied by reference TRBV5-6 and TRBJ2-5, is DAGVTQSPTHLIKTRGQQVTLRCSPKSGHDTVSWYQQALGQGPQFIFQYYEEEERQRGNFPDRFSGHQFPNYSSELNVNALLLGDSALYLCASTSRGFQETQYFGPGTRLLVL.

This clone qualifies as large. V gene TRBV5-1 combines with J gene TRBJ1-2; 8 nucleotides agree with TRBD1. Germline lookup yields CDR1 SGHRS and CDR2 YFSETQ. V gave up 3 bases and J gave up 4 bases; unmatched junction bases: 5. The CDR3 has 14 residues. The CDR3 DNA reads TGCGCCAGCAGCTCCGACAGGGGCCTCTATGGCTACACCTTC. It is translated as CASSSDRGLYGYTF.

The rearrangement joins TRBV4-3 to TRBJ1-2; D perhaps matches TRBD1 (5 bases). Per the germline V gene, CDR1 is LGHNA and CDR2 is YSLEER. CDR3 length: 16 amino acids. Trimming pared 0 bases from V and 8 bases from J, leaving 19 bases between. In DNA, the CDR3 is TGCGCCAGCAGCCAAGACTTCCGGCAGGGAGGACAAGGCTACACCTTC. Protein sequence: CASSQDFRQGGQGYTF.

This clone has a handful of counts. This chain links TRBV18 with TRBJ2-5, with D possibly matching TRBD2 (5 bases). Germline V gene sequence: CDR1 KGHSH, CDR2 LQKENI. V lost 4 bases and J lost 7, with 19 bases in between. The CDR3 contains 15 residues. The CDR3 DNA sequence: TGTGCCAGCTCACTATCTGAAGGGCTAGCATGGACCCAGTACTTC. It specifies CASSLSEGLAWTQYF.